This T cell receptor (beta chain) was captured in a study of blood T cell repertoires in COVID-19. At the level of the study: Material from acute and convalescent COVID-19 was sourced from the United States, Italy and Spain. PBMCs, B-cell-depleted T cells, or T cells were the source of the cDNA or gDNA that made up the material.

Germline CDR1 MNHEY, CDR2 SVGEGT. This CDR3 has 15 residues. Trimming removed 2 bases at V and 0 bases at J, with 5 bases between. Original data processing: Reference gene primer amplification yielded estimated nucleated cell counts. Data came from immunoSEQ multiplex PCR; TCRdb stores just in-frame clones and leaves some out. Clonal size and the V and J genes are those of that table, whereas D and trimming came from the DNA. Among 90,000 to 120,000 clones, approximately 91% were seen once, and the ten largest hold roughly 5.3%. The receptor was isolated from a human donor in a cohort sampled during active COVID-19. The chain joins TRBV6-2 or TRBV6-3 to TRBJ2-6, with a tentative D call TRBD2 (5 bases). Source material: peripheral blood. The CDR3 loop reads CASSYGSSGANVLTF. The CDR3 DNA sequence: TGTGCCAGCAGTTACGGGAGCTCTGGGGCCAACGTCCTGACTTTC.